These 8 T cell receptor beta chains share one sample of origin, sequenced in a study of molecular identifiers for immune sequencing clone quantification. Using its own MiXCR run on the PCR reads, TCRdb lists one record per CDR3 protein. Of about 320,000 distinct CDR3 sequences listed, under 25% are singletons. Sequencing was carried out using naive CD8+ T cells from blood, with Jurkat cell RNA spiked in. Subset noted: FACS-sorted CD8+CD4-CCR7+CD45RA+ naive T cells. Source of these receptors: a human donor in good health. Some libraries in this study had Jurkat cell RNA spiked in.

This clonotype was counted many times. The chain joins TRBV4-3 to TRBJ2-5; 7 nucleotides line up with TRBD1. The ends lost 1 base at V and 5 bases at J; junction bases unmatched: 4. The CDR3 loop spans 14 amino acids. Germline-derived CDR1 and CDR2 are LGHNA and YSLEER. The CDR3 nucleotides are TGCGCCAGCAGCCAAGGACAGGGTGGCGAGACCCAGTACTTC. It translates to CASSQGQGGETQYF.

V usage is TRBV27 and J usage is TRBJ2-3; 8 bases agree with TRBD2. This CDR3 is 16 amino acids long. V lost 1 base to trimming and J lost 2 bases; unmatched junction nucleotides: 5. The germline gives CDR1 MNHEY, CDR2 SMNVEV (reference sequence). DNA of the CDR3: TGTGCCAGCAGTTTATATTCAGCGGGGGCCACAGATACGCAGTATTTT. It yields the protein CASSLYSAGATDTQYF.

This chain connects TRBV28 to TRBJ1-1; D call uncertain. V shed 5 bases and J shed 5 bases, with 15 bases lying between them. Germline CDR1 and CDR2: MDHEN and SYDVKM. The CDR3 sequence is 14 residues long. Written as DNA, the CDR3 is TGTGCCAGCAGTAGGACTTCCCTGGGGACTGAAGCTTTCTTT. Translated, it gives CASSRTSLGTEAFF. Supplemented by reference TRBV28 and TRBJ1-1, the full variable domain reads DVKVTQSSRYLVKRTGEKVFLECVQDMDHENMFWYRQDPGLGLRLIYFSYDVKMKEKGDIPEGYSVSREKKERFSLILESASTNQTSMYLCASSRTSLGTEAFFGQGTRLTVV.

This clonotype was recorded a few times. Relative to the germline gene, one junction end is altered; a read error may explain this. CDR3: CATSDFGNTEAFF. The CDR3, as DNA: TGTGCCACCAGTGATTTTGGAAACACTGAGGCTTTCTTT. This chain connects TRBV24-1 to TRBJ1-1, with D hard to call. The CDR3 is 13 residues long. Per germline, CDR1 KGHDR and CDR2 SFDVKD.

Points on this clonotype: At one of its ends the junction is not consistent with the germline gene, which may arise from a read error. The chain employs TRBV12-3 or TRBV12-4 and TRBJ2-2; D may be TRBD1 or TRBD2 (5 bases each). The CDR3 loop spans 15 amino acids. The CDR3 is CASSLDGANTGDLFF. The CDR3 DNA reads TGTGCCAGCAGTTTAGATGGGGCGAACACCGGGGATCTGTTTTTT.

This chain joins TRBV7-9 and TRBJ2-7, with D unclear. Trimming cost V 3 bases and J 2 bases, with 11 bases left between them. Germline loops: CDR1 SEHNR, CDR2 FQNEAQ (reference sequence). There are 14 residues in the CDR3. CDR3 in amino acids: CASSFGGNTYEQYF. The CDR3 bases are TGTGCCAGCAGCTTTGGCGGAAATACCTACGAGCAGTACTTC.

The sample holds many counts of this clonotype. The V gene is TRBV12-3 or TRBV12-4, the J gene TRBJ1-5, with TRBD1 matching 7 bases. CDR3 size: 15 residues. V trimming: 5 bases; J trimming: 5 bases; junction bases outside the gene matches: 9. CDR3 sequence reads: CASSLTGEGDQPQHF. CDR3 DNA sequence: TGTGCCAGCAGTCTCACAGGGGAGGGAGATCAGCCCCAGCATTTT.

The gene calls are TRBV27 and TRBJ2-7; 7 nucleotides agree with TRBD1. V lost 5 bases and J lost 5; bases outside the gene matches: 12. This CDR3 has 15 residues. In germline, CDR1 is MNHEY, CDR2 SMNVEV (reference sequence). The CDR3 nucleotides read TGTGCCAGCAGTCCAGTTGGATACAGGGGTCACGAGCAGTACTTC. It codes for CASSPVGYRGHEQYF.